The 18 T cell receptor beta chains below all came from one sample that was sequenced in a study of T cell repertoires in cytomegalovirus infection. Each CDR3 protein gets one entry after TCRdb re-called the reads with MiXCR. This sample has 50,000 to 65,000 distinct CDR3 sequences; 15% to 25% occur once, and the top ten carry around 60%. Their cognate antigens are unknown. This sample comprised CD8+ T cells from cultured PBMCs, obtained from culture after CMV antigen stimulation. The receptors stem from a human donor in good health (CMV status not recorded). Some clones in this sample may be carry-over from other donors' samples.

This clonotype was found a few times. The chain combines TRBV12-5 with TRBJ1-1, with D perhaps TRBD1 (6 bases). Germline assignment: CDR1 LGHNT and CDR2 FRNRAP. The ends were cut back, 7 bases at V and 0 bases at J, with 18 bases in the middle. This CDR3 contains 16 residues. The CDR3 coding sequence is TGTGCTAGTGCCCACCTGGCGGGACACATGAACACTGAAGCTTTCTTT. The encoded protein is CASAHLAGHMNTEAFF. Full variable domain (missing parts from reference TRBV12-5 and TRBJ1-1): DARVTQTPRHKVTEMGQEVTMRCQPILGHNTVFWYRQTMMQGLELLAYFRNRAPLDDSGMPKDRFSAEMPDATLATLKIQPSEPRDSAVYFCASAHLAGHMNTEAFFGQGTRLTVV.

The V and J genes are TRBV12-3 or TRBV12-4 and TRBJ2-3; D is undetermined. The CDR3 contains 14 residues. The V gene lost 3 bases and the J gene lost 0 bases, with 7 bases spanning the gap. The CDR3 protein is CASSLSASTDTQYF. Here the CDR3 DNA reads TGTGCCAGCAGTTTGTCGGCTAGCACAGATACGCAGTATTTT.

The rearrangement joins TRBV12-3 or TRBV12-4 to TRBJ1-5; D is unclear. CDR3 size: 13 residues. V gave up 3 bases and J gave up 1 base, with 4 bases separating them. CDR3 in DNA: TGTGCCAGCAGTTTTAACAGCAATCAGCCCCAGCATTTT. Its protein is CASSFNSNQPQHF.

The DNA for the CDR3 is TGTGCCAGCAGCCAAGAGCGAGGGAGGAGGTTAGTGGAAGGGAATGAGCAGTTCTTC. Residues: CASSQERGRRLVEGNEQFF. This rearrangement joins TRBV14 to TRBJ2-1, with D possibly matching TRBD2 (6 bases). Germline V CDR1 and CDR2: SGHDN, FVKESK. V was shortened by 0 bases and J by 7 bases, with 25 bases between the two germline ends. The length of the CDR3 is 19 residues.

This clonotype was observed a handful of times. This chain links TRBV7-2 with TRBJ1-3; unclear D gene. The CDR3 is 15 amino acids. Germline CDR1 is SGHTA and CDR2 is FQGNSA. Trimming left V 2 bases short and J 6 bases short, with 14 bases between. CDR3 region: CASSLIPVRVNTIYF. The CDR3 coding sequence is TGTGCCAGCAGCTTAATCCCCGTCCGGGTAAACACCATATATTTT. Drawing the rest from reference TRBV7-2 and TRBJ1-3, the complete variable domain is GAGVSQSPSNKVTEKGKDVELRCDPISGHTALYWYRQSLGQGLEFLIYFQGNSAPDKSGLPSDRFSAERTGGSVSTLTIQRTQQEDSAVYLCASSLIPVRVNTIYFGEGSWLTVV.

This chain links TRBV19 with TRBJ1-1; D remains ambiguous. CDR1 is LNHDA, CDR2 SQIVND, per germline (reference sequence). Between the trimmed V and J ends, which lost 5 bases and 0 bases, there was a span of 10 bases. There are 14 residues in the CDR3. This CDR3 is CASSWSAMNTEAFF. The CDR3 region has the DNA TGTGCCAGTAGTTGGTCAGCGATGAACACTGAAGCTTTCTTT.

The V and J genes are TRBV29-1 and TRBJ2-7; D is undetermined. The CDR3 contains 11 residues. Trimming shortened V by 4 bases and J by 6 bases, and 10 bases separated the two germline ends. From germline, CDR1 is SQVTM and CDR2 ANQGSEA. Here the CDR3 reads CSVVVLAEQYF. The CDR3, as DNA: TGCAGCGTTGTGGTGTTAGCCGAGCAGTACTTC.

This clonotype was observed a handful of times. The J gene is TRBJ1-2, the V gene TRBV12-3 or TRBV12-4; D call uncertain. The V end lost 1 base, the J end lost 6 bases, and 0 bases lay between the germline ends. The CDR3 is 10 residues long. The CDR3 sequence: CASSLDGYTF. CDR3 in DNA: TGTGCCAGCAGTTTAGATGGCTACACCTTC.

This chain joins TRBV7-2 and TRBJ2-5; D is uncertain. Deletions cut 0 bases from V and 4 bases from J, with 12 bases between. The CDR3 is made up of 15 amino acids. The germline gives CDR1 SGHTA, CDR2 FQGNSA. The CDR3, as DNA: TGTGCCAGCAGCTTAGCCCCTGGACGAGGAGAGACCCAGTACTTC. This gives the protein CASSLAPGRGETQYF.

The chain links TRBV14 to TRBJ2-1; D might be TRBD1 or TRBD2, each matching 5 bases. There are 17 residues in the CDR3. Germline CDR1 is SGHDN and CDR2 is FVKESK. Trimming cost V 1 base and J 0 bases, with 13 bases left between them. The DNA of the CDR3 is TGTGCCAGCAGCCAAGGCCCCGGGGCCAGCTCCTACAATGAGCAGTTCTTC. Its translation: CASSQGPGASSYNEQFF.

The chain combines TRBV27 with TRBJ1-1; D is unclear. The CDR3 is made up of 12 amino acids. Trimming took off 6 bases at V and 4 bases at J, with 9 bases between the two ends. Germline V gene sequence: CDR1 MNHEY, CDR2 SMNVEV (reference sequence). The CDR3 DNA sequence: TGTGCCAGCAGCGATTGGGTCACTGAAGCTTTCTTT. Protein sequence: CASSDWVTEAFF.

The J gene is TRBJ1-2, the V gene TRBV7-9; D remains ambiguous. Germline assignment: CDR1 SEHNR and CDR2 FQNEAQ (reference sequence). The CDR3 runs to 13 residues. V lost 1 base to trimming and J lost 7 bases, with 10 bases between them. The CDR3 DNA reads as TGTGCCAGCAGCTTAGGGGGTGTTGCTGGCTACACCTTC. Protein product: CASSLGGVAGYTF. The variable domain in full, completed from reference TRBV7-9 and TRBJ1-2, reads DTGVSQNPRHKITKRGQNVTFRCDPISEHNRLYWYRQTLGQGPEFLTYFQNEAQLEKSRLLSDRFSAERPKGSFSTLEIQRTEQGDSAMYLCASSLGGVAGYTFGSGTRLTVV.

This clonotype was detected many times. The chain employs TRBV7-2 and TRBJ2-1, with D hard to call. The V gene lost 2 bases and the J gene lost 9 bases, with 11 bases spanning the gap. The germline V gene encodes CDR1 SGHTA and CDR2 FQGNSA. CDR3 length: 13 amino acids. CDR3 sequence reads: CASSLNTRGEQFF. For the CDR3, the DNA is TGTGCCAGCAGCTTAAACACTCGAGGTGAGCAGTTCTTC. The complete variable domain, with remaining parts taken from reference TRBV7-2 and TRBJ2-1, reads GAGVSQSPSNKVTEKGKDVELRCDPISGHTALYWYRQSLGQGLEFLIYFQGNSAPDKSGLPSDRFSAERTGGSVSTLTIQRTQQEDSAVYLCASSLNTRGEQFFGPGTRLTVL.

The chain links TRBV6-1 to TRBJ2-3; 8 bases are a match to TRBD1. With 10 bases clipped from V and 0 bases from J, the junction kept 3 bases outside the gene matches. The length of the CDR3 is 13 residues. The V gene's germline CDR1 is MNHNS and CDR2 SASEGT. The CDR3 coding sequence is TGTGCCACCGGGACAGGAAGCACAGATACGCAGTATTTT. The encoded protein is CATGTGSTDTQYF.

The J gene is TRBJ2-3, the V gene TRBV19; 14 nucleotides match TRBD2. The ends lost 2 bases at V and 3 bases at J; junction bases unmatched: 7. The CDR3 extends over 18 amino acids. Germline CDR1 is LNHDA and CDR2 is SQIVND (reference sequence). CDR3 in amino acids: CASSITPTSGRATDTQYF. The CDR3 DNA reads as TGTGCCAGTAGTATAACTCCGACTAGCGGGAGGGCTACAGATACGCAGTATTTT.

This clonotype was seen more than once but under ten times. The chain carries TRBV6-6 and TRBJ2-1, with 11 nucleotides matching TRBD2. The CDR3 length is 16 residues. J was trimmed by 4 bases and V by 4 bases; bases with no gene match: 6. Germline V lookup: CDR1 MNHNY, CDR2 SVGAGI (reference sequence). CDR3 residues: CASSLTGTSGYNEQFF. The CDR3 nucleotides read TGTGCCAGCAGTTTAACCGGGACTAGCGGATACAATGAGCAGTTCTTC.

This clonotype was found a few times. The CDR3 sequence is CASSSYRDRGGPKNIQYF. For the CDR3, the DNA is TGTGCCAGCAGCTCATACCGGGACAGAGGAGGTCCCAAAAACATTCAGTACTTC. This rearrangement joins TRBV11-2 to TRBJ2-4; 7 bases fit TRBD1. The CDR3 has 18 residues. The trim removed 4 bases at V and 2 bases at J, leaving 14 bases unmatched. Germline-derived CDR1 and CDR2 are SGHAT and FQNNGV. Variable domain in full (rest from reference TRBV11-2 and TRBJ2-4): EAGVAQSPRYKIIEKRQSVAFWCNPISGHATLYWYQQILGQGPKLLIQFQNNGVVDDSQLPKDRFSAERLKGVDSTLKIQPAKLEDSAVYLCASSSYRDRGGPKNIQYFGAGTRLSVL.

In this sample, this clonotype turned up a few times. CDR3 nucleotides: TGTGCCAGCAGCCCCGGGCAGGGTTTAACTGAAGCTTTCTTT. This sequence encodes CASSPGQGLTEAFF. V is TRBV12-3 or TRBV12-4 and J is TRBJ1-1; weak D call: TRBD1 (5 bases). With 6 bases removed from V and 5 bases from J, the gap between germline ends came to 16 bases. The CDR3 runs to 14 residues.